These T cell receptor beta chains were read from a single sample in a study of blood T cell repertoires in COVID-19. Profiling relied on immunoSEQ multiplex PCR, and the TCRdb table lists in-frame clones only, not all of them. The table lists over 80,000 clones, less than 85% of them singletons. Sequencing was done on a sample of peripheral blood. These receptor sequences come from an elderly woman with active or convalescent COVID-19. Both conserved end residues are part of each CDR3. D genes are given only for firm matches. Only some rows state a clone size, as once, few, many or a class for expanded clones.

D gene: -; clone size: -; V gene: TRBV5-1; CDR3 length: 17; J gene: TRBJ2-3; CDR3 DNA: TGCGCCAGCAGCTTGGAGGGGCAGGGGATCGGCACAGATACGCAGTATTTT; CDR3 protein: CASSLEGQGIGTDTQYF
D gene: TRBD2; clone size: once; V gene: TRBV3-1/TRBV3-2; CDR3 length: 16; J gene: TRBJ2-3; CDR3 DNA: TGTGCCAGCAGCCTTCAATTGGGAGGGGGCACAGATACGCAGTATTTT; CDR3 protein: CASSLQLGGGTDTQYF
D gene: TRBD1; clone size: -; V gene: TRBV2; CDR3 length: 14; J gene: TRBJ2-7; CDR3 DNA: TGTGCCAGCAGTTACAGGGGGCGCTGGGACGAGCAGTACTTC; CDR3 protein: CASSYRGRWDEQYF
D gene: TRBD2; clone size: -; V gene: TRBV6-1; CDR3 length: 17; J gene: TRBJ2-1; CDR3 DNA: TGTGCCAGCAGTGAATTTAGGACTAGCGGGAGGGCCAATGAGCAGTTCTTC; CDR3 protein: CASSEFRTSGRANEQFF
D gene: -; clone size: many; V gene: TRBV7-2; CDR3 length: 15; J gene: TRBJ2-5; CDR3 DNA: TGTGCCAGCAGCTTAGTCGACAGGTCACAAGAGACCCAGTACTTC; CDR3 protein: CASSLVDRSQETQYF
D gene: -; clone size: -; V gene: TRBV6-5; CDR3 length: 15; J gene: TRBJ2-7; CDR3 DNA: TGTGCCAGCAGTTACTCACCTAGCGAAACCTACGAGCAGTACTTC; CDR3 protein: CASSYSPSETYEQYF
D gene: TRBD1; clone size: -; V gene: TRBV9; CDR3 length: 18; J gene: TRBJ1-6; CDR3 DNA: TGTGCCAGCAGCGTAGGGACAGGGGGCGGCAGCGATAATTCACCCCTCCACTTT; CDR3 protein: CASSVGTGGGSDNSPLHF
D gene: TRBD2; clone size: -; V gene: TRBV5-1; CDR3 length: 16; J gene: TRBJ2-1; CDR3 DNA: TGTGCCAGCTGGTCGAGTCTAGCGGGAGTAGGCAATGAGCAGTTCTTC; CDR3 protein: CASWSSLAGVGNEQFF
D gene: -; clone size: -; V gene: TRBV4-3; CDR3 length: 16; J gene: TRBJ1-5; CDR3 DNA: TGCGCCAGCAGCCAAGATCCCCGGGGTGGCAATCAGCCCCAGCATTTT; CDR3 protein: CASSQDPRGGNQPQHF
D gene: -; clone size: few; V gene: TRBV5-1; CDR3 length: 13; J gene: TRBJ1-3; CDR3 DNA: TGCGCCAGCAGCTTATTATCTGGAAACACCATATATTTT; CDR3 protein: CASSLLSGNTIYF
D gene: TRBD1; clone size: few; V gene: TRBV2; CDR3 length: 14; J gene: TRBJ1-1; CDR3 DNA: TGTGCCAGCAAACACTTAACAGGGGACACTGAAGCTTTCTTT; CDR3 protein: CASKHLTGDTEAFF
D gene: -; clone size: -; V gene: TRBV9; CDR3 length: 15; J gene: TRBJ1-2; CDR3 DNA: TGTGCCAGCAGCGTAGGAGCGACAGCTAACTATGGCTACACCTTC; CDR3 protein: CASSVGATANYGYTF
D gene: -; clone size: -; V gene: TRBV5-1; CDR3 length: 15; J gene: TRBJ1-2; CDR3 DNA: TGTGCCAGCAGCTCCGAGGCTACATCTAACTATGGCTACACCTTC; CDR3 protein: CASSSEATSNYGYTF
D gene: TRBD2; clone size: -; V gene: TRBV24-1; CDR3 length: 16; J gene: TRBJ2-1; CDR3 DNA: TGTGCCACCAGTGATGCCAGGGCGACTAGCGTCAATGAGCAGTTCTTC; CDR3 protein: CATSDARATSVNEQFF
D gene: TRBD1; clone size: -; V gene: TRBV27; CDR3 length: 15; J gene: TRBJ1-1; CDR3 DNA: TGTGCCAGCAGACCCAATTTTTCCGGACAGGCTGAAGCTTTCTTT; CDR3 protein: CASRPNFSGQAEAFF
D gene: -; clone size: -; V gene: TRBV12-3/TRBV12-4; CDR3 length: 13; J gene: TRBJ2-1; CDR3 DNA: TGTGCCAGCAGACGGGACAACTACAATGAGCAGTTCTTC; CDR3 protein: CASRRDNYNEQFF
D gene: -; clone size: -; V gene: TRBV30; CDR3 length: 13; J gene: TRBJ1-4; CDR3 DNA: TGTGCCTGGAGCAGCCCGACGGGTGAAAAACTGTTTTTT; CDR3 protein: CAWSSPTGEKLFF
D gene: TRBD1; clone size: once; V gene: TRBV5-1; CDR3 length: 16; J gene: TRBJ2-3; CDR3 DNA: TGCGCCAGCAGCTTGGCGGGACAGGGTTCCACAGATACGCAGTATTTT; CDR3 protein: CASSLAGQGSTDTQYF
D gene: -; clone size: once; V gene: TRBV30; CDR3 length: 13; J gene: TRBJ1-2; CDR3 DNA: TGTGCCTGGAGACCGATGACAGGCTATGGCTACACCTTC; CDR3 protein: CAWRPMTGYGYTF
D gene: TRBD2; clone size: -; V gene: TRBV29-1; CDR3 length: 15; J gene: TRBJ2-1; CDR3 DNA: TGCAGCGTTGAGGTGAGACTAGCGGGGGCAAATGAGCAGTTCTTC; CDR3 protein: CSVEVRLAGANEQFF
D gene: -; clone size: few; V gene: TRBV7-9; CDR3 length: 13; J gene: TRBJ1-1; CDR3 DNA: TGTGCCAGCAGGGGCGAAATGAACACTGAAGCTTTCTTT; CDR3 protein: CASRGEMNTEAFF
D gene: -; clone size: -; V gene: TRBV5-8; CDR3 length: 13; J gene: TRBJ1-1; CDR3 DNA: TGTGCCAGCAGCTTGGGGGGGGGCACTGAAGCTTTCTTT; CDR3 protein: CASSLGGGTEAFF
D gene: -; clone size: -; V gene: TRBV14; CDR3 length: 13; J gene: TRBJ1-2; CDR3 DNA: TGTGCCAGCAGCCAAGATCTGCAGTATGGCTACACCTTC; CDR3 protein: CASSQDLQYGYTF
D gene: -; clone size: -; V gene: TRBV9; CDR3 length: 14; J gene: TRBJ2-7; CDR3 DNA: TGTGCCAGCAGCGTAGCTGGCCAGGGCTACGAGCAGTACTTC; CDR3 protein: CASSVAGQGYEQYF
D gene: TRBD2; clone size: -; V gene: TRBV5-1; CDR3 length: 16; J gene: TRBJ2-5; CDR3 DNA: TGCGCCAGCAGCGCTCCTACGACTAGCGGGCAAGAGACCCAGTACTTC; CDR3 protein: CASSAPTTSGQETQYF
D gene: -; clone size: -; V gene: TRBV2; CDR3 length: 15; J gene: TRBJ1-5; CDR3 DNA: TGTGCCAGCAGTGAAGCCCCGCAGAAGGGGCAGCCCCAGCATTTT; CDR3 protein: CASSEAPQKGQPQHF
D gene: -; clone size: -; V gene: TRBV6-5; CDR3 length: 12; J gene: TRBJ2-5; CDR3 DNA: TGTGCCAGCACTTCTGATCGGGAGACCCAGTACTTC; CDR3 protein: CASTSDRETQYF
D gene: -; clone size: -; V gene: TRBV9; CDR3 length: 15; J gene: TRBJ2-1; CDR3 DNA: TGTGCCAGCAGCGTAGGAGGAGAAAATTACAATGAGCAGTTCTTC; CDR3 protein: CASSVGGENYNEQFF
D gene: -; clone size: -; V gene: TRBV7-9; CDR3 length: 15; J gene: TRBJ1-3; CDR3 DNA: TGTGCCAGCAGCCCGGATCGCCCACTAGGAAACACCATATATTTT; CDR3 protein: CASSPDRPLGNTIYF
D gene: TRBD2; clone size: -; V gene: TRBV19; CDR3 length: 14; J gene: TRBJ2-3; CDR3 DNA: TGTGCCAGTAGTAGCGGGAGAGGGACAGATACGCAGTATTTT; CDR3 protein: CASSSGRGTDTQYF
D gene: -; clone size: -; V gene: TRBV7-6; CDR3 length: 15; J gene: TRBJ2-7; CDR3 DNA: TGTGCCAGCAGCATCGATCCCGAATACTCATACGAGCAGTACTTC; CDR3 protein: CASSIDPEYSYEQYF
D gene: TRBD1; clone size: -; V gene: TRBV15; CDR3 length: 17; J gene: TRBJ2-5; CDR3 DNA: TGTGCCACCAGCGAACGGACCGGGACAGGGAGGAGAGAGACCCAGTACTTC; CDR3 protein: CATSERTGTGRRETQYF
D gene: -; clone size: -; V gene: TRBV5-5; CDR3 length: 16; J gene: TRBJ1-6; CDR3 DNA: TGTGCCAGCAGCTTCCTTCAGGGGAAGATTGATTCACCCCTCCACTTT; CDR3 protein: CASSFLQGKIDSPLHF
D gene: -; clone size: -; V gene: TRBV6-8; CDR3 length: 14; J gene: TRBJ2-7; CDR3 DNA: TGTGCCAGAACCCAGGGGGGAGACTCCTACGAGCAGTACTTC; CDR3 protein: CARTQGGDSYEQYF
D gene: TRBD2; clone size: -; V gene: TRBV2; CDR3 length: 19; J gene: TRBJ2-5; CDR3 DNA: TGTGCCAGCAGTGACTGGCGGACTAGCGGGAGGGCAATGGGAGAGACCCAGTACTTC; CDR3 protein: CASSDWRTSGRAMGETQYF
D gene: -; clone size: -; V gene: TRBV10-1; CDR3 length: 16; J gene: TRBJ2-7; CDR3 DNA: TGCGCCAGCAGTGATTGGGCGGGTGGTTCAAGCTACGAGCAGTACTTC; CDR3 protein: CASSDWAGGSSYEQYF
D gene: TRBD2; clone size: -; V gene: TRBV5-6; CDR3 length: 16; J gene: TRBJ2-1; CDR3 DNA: TGTGCCAGCAGCTTGGCGGGAGGGGGATTATGGAATGAGCAGTTCTTC; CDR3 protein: CASSLAGGGLWNEQFF
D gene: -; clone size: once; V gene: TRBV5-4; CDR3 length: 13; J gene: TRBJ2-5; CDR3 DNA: TGTGCCAGCAGCTTCCCCAGCCAAGAGACCCAGTACTTC; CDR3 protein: CASSFPSQETQYF
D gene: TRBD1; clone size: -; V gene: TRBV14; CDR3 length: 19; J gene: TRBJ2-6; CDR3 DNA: TGTGCCAGCAGCCAAGTTTTCCGGACAGGAGTTTCGAGGGCCAACGTCCTGACTTTC; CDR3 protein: CASSQVFRTGVSRANVLTF
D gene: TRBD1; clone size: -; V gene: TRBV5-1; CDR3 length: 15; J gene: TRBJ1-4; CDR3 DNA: TGTGCCAGCAGCTTGACGGGACAGGGGAATGAAAAACTGTTTTTT; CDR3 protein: CASSLTGQGNEKLFF
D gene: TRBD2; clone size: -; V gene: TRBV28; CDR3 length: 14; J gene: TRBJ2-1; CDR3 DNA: TGTGCCAGCCCCCCTAGCGGCGAATACAATGAGCAGTTCTTC; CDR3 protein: CASPPSGEYNEQFF
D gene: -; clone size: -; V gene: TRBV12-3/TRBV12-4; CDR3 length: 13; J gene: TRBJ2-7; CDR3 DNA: TGTGCCAGCAGTTGGGGCAGATCCTACGAGCAGTACTTC; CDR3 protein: CASSWGRSYEQYF